This TCR beta chain came from a study of blood T cell repertoires in COVID-19. This CDR3 region has 14 residues. Looked up from germline, CDR1 is SGHTS and CDR2 is YDEGEE. J lost 4 bases, V lost 4 bases, and 5 bases had no gene match. Each participant's cohort was designated according to participant-reported clinical history. Method: immunoSEQ multiplex PCR; TCRdb's copy keeps in-frame clones and lacks some. The sample yields under 200,000 clones, 65% to 90% seen once. The sequence derives from a woman in her fifties or sixties with acute COVID-19. This chain connects TRBV5-8 to TRBJ1-2; 9 nucleotides align to TRBD1. The sample was PBMCs or T cells enriched from blood (not recorded which). CDR3 nucleotides: TGTGCCAGCAGCGAGGGACAGGGTCGCTATGGCTACACCTTC. It encodes CASSEGQGRYGYTF.